The entry that follows covers one TCR beta chain sequence. This sample was included in a study of blood T cell repertoires in COVID-19. Study context: Researchers got acute and convalescent COVID-19 samples from the United States, Italy and Spain. The cDNA or gDNA used as material had been derived from T cells, B-cell-depleted T cells, or PBMCs.

Produced via immunoSEQ multiplex PCR; TCRdb's table is partial and in-frame only. The table shows about 260,000 clones, with about 90% occurring only once. From germline, CDR1 is LNHDA and CDR2 SQIVND (reference sequence). V lost 5 bases, J lost 10 bases, and 11 bases stayed unmatched. This CDR3 contains 16 residues. V and J are TRBV19 and TRBJ2-1; 13 bases are shared with TRBD2. The TCR originated in a woman aged 40 to 50 who had recovered from COVID-19. Material for sequencing was peripheral blood. Written as DNA, the CDR3 is TGTGCCAGTAGTCCCCCCGGGACTAGCGGGGCCAGGGAGCAGTTCTTC. As protein: CASSPPGTSGAREQFF.